There are many counts of the clone carrying this T cell receptor beta chain. The data are from a study of T cells after yellow fever vaccination. TCRdb processed the 5' RACE reads anew with MiXCR; each CDR3 protein has one entry. The data contain roughly 340,000 distinct CDR3 sequences, 8.7% of them seen just once; the ten biggest clones take up roughly 17%. In germline, CDR1 is LGHNA, CDR2 YNFKEQ. V lost 5 bases and J lost 4; bases outside the gene matches: 6. This CDR3 is 15 amino acids long. This rearrangement joins TRBV4-2 to TRBJ2-3; 10 nucleotides line up with TRBD2. The TCR sequence derives from a man younger than 35 who received the YFV17D yellow fever vaccine. The sequenced sample was PBMCs, obtained on the day of the first yellow fever vaccination. The CDR3 DNA reads TGTGCCAGCAGCGGATCAGCGGGGGGGCCAGATACGCAGTATTTT. This translates into CASSGSAGGPDTQYF.